This T cell receptor beta chain derives from a study of blood T cell repertoires in COVID-19. For the study at large: Researchers got acute and convalescent COVID-19 samples from the United States, Italy and Spain.

Trimming shortened V by 3 bases and J by 4 bases, and 5 bases separated the two germline ends. Per the germline V gene, CDR1 is SGHAT and CDR2 is FQNNGV. The CDR3 is 12 residues long. As originally analysed: It was from reference gene primer amplification that nucleated cell counts were estimated. Assay used: immunoSEQ multiplex PCR; TCRdb lists only in-frame clones, some missing. The V and J calls and the clone size are those of that table, but D and trimming were determined from the DNA. This table holds fewer than 150,000 clones, less than 90% found once. The TCR sequence derives from a man aged 30 to 39 who had recovered from COVID-19. The rearrangement uses TRBV11-2 and TRBJ2-3; no firm D call. Material for sequencing was PBMCs or T cells enriched from blood (not recorded which). CDR3 loop: CASSLTSDTQYF. The CDR3 DNA follows: TGTGCCAGCAGCTTGACTTCAGATACGCAGTATTTT.